The 21 T cell receptor beta chains below come from one sample, sequenced in a study of T cells in Graves' hyperthyroidism and ophthalmopathy (dated by TCRdb to the late 2010s). The library relied on multiplex PCR. The reads were generated on an Illumina HiSeq 2000. TCR beta CDR3 regions were amplified from RNA transcripts. The TCR CDR3 was subjected to a first round of RT-PCR using the HTBI primer set and the Qiagen OneStep RT-PCR kit. TCRdb ran its own pipeline on the public reads, namely fastp trimming at Q25 and MiXCR clone calling, and kept in-frame beta chains. Duplicate CDR3 protein sequences are folded into a single record with the most common DNA and genes. Here the sample has around 690,000 distinct CDR3 sequences; around 15% occur a single time. Around a sixth of the sample lies in the top ten. Sequencing input: blood. The source is a man aged 50-59 years with Graves' hyperthyroidism.

This clonotype was recorded at least ten times. The gene calls are TRBV6-1 and TRBJ2-5, with no clear D. Germline CDR1 MNHNS, CDR2 SASEGT. This CDR3 has 11 amino acids. The V end was cut by 7 bases, the J end by 4 bases, with 7 bases between. The CDR3 protein is CASMSAETQYF. As DNA, the CDR3 is TGTGCCAGCATGAGCGCAGAGACCCAGTACTTC.

Regarding this clonotype: Possible read error: a much larger clone is one base away. This chain links TRBV28 with TRBJ1-5, with no clear D. V lost 5 bases and J lost 8, with 16 bases in between. The germline gives CDR1 MDHEN, CDR2 SYDVKM. CDR3 size: 14 residues. In nucleotides, the CDR3 is TGTGCCAGCAGTCCCGCTCCCCTCGGGAAGCCCCAGCATTTT. This sequence encodes CASSPAPLGKPQHF. The entire variable domain, with the rest obtained from reference TRBV28 and TRBJ1-5, is as follows: DVKVTQSSRYLVKRTGEKVFLECVQDMDHENMFWYRQDPGLGLRLIYFSYDVKMKEKGDIPEGYSVSREKKERFSLILESASTNQTSMYLCASSPAPLGKPQHFGDGTRLSIL.

The chain employs TRBV10-3 and TRBJ2-3, with D possibly being TRBD1 (5 bases). Germline V gene lookup returns CDR1 ENHRY and CDR2 SYGVKD. This CDR3 spans 16 amino acids. Trimming took 3 bases from V and 0 from J, leaving 13 bases between them. CDR3 residues: CAISERGGVSTDTQYF. Here the CDR3 DNA reads TGTGCCATCAGTGAAAGGGGCGGAGTTAGCACAGATACGCAGTATTTT.

The chain carries TRBV24-1 and TRBJ2-3, with 10 bases identical to TRBD2. From germline, CDR1 is KGHDR and CDR2 SFDVKD. This CDR3 spans 15 amino acids. After removal of 5 bases from V and 3 bases from J, the junction contained 4 bases not matched to a gene. In nucleotides, the CDR3 is TGTGCCACCAGTGTGAGCGGGAGGGCTACAGATACGCAGTATTTT. It encodes CATSVSGRATDTQYF.

The chain is built from TRBV18 and TRBJ2-7; 9 bases match TRBD2. Per germline, CDR1 KGHSH and CDR2 LQKENI. The CDR3 contains 14 residues. Unmatched junction bases numbered 5, after V lost 2 bases and J lost 6 bases. The CDR3 DNA is TGTGCCAGCTCACCATCTGCAGCGGGGGGCGAGCAGTACTTC. This gives the protein CASSPSAAGGEQYF.

This clonotype was counted ten times or more. This chain links TRBV30 with TRBJ1-1; 8 bases match TRBD1. The CDR3 runs 13 residues. The germline V gene encodes CDR1 GTSNPN and CDR2 SVGIG (reference sequence). Trimming cost V 5 bases and J 4 bases; bases outside gene matches: 6. The DNA of the CDR3 is TGTGCCTGGGCTACAGGGGGGGGCACTGAAGCTTTCTTT. Translating it yields CAWATGGGTEAFF.

The sample holds many counts of this clonotype. This CDR3 is CASSFPRTSGRREQFF. Written as DNA, the CDR3 is TGTGCCAGCAGTTTTCCCCGGACTAGCGGGAGGAGGGAGCAGTTCTTC. The V call is TRBV28, the J call TRBJ2-1; 14 nucleotides line up with TRBD2. With V trimmed by 3 bases and J by 10 bases, 8 bases remained unmatched. The germline V gene has CDR1 MDHEN and CDR2 SYDVKM. This CDR3 has 16 amino acids.

This clonotype showed up just a few times. The rearrangement joins TRBV5-4 to TRBJ2-1; 10 bases map to TRBD2. Germline assignment: CDR1 SGHNT and CDR2 YYREEE (reference sequence). V lost 2 bases, J lost 12 bases, and 8 bases stayed unmatched. The CDR3 consists of 14 residues. CDR3 residues: CASSFEREGRGQFF. CDR3 bases: TGTGCCAGCAGCTTCGAGCGGGAGGGCCGCGGGCAGTTCTTC.

This clonotype was recorded many times. This sequence joins TRBV3-1 and TRBJ2-3; 10 bases line up with TRBD2. The V and J ends lost 3 bases and 2 bases, in that order; junction bases with no gene match: 14. The CDR3 extends over 19 amino acids. Germline lookup yields CDR1 LGHDT and CDR2 YNNKEL (reference sequence). The CDR3 nucleotides are TGTGCCAGCAGCCACGGTATTGAGAGCGGGAGGGCCGACACAGATACGCAGTATTTT. This sequence encodes CASSHGIESGRADTDTQYF.

This clonotype was counted at least ten times. The chain uses TRBV11-2 and TRBJ2-1; 12 nucleotides align to TRBD2. This CDR3 region has 14 residues. The junction had 3 bases not matched to a gene; V was cut back by 5 bases and J by 7 bases. Per the germline V gene, CDR1 is SGHAT and CDR2 is FQNNGV. The CDR3 coding sequence is TGTGCCAGCAGCAAAGGACTAGCGGGGAATGAGCAGTTCTTC. Its protein product is CASSKGLAGNEQFF.

This chain connects TRBV28 to TRBJ1-1; TRBD1 matches 8 bases. Germline lookup yields CDR1 MDHEN and CDR2 SYDVKM. The junction had 4 bases not matched to a gene; V was cut back by 3 bases and J by 4 bases. This CDR3 is built from 14 residues. Here the CDR3 DNA reads TGTGCCAGCAGTTTTTCCGGGACAGGCACTGAAGCTTTCTTT. This encodes CASSFSGTGTEAFF.

The chain is built from TRBV7-9 and TRBJ1-2; possibly TRBD1 for D (6 bases). Trimming took 6 bases from V and 6 from J, leaving 20 bases between them. The CDR3 runs to 15 residues. CDR1 and CDR2 (germline): SEHNR, FQNEAQ (reference sequence). CDR3 amino acids: CASRHNLDSEDGYTF. Written as DNA, the CDR3 is TGTGCCAGCAGACACAACTTGGACAGTGAGGATGGCTACACCTTC.

This clonotype was detected a few times. The J gene is TRBJ2-2, the V gene TRBV5-1; D ambiguous. CDR1 is SGHRS, CDR2 YFSETQ, per germline. Trimming took off 0 bases at V and 0 bases at J, with 6 bases between the two ends. This CDR3 spans 15 amino acids. The CDR3 spells CASSLDLSNTGELFF. CDR3 nucleotides: TGCGCCAGCAGCTTGGATTTGTCGAACACCGGGGAGCTGTTTTTT.

The rearrangement uses TRBV6-2 or TRBV6-3 and TRBJ2-7, with 16 bases matching TRBD2. J gave up 4 bases and V 6 bases, and 12 bases lay outside the gene matches. Germline V gives CDR1 MNHEY, CDR2 SVGEGT. This CDR3 has 18 amino acids. The CDR3 sequence: CASSPGLAGGPFQYEQYF. CDR3 bases: TGTGCCAGCAGCCCGGGACTAGCGGGAGGGCCGTTCCAGTACGAGCAGTACTTC.

This clonotype was observed many times. The gene calls are TRBV12-3 or TRBV12-4 and TRBJ1-2; 7 bases match TRBD1. V gave up 6 bases and J gave up 7 bases; unmatched junction bases: 11. CDR3 length: 14 amino acids. CDR3 residues: CASRVTGVRVGYTF. DNA of the CDR3: TGTGCCAGCAGGGTCACAGGGGTCCGGGTTGGCTACACCTTC.

The rearrangement joins TRBV2 to TRBJ2-4; possible D gene TRBD2, 7 bases. In germline, CDR1 is SNHLY, CDR2 FYNNEI. The CDR3 loop spans 16 amino acids. V dropped 7 bases and J dropped 5 bases, with 21 bases sitting between them. This CDR3 is CASTSRGEGRQNIQYF. CDR3 nucleotide sequence: TGTGCCAGCACCTCAAGGGGGGAGGGAAGGCAAAACATTCAGTACTTC.

Ten or more counts support this clonotype. The chain recombines TRBV11-1 with TRBJ2-3; D is ambiguous. The CDR3 covers 16 residues. From germline, CDR1 is SGHAT and CDR2 FQDESV (reference sequence). V shed 3 bases and J shed 6 bases, with 19 bases lying between them. CDR3 coding DNA: TGTGCCAGCAGCTTTGGATATAGCAGCGAGGTTGATACGCAGTATTTT. It codes for CASSFGYSSEVDTQYF.

In its sample, this clonotype was seen many times. This chain links TRBV27 with TRBJ1-2; the D is unclear. With 6 bases removed from V and 0 bases from J, the gap between germline ends came to 8 bases. Per germline, CDR1 MNHEY and CDR2 SMNVEV (reference sequence). The CDR3 is made up of 13 amino acids. The CDR3 DNA reads TGTGCCAGCAGCCTCATCGCTAACTATGGCTACACCTTC. Translation: CASSLIANYGYTF.

This chain links TRBV14 with TRBJ2-1; D gene ambiguous. V dropped 0 bases and J dropped 3 bases, with 12 bases sitting between them. The CDR3 totals 16 residues. Germline assignment: CDR1 SGHDN and CDR2 FVKESK. The CDR3 loop reads CASSQDGQVIYNEQFF. The DNA of the CDR3 is TGTGCCAGCAGCCAAGATGGGCAGGTTATCTACAATGAGCAGTTCTTC.

This clonotype has at least ten counts. The chain is built from TRBV2 and TRBJ1-5; no firm D call. V gave up 6 bases and J gave up 4 bases, with 7 bases separating them. CDR3 length: 12 residues. Germline lookup yields CDR1 SNHLY and CDR2 FYNNEI. As DNA, the CDR3 is TGTGCCAGCAGGCAATCTAATCAGCCCCAGCATTTT. This codes for CASRQSNQPQHF.

This clonotype has only a few counts. The rearrangement uses TRBV6-1 and TRBJ2-7; D perhaps matches TRBD2 (5 bases). The ends were cut back, 3 bases at V and 5 bases at J, with 11 bases in the middle. CDR3 length: 13 amino acids. CDR1 is MNHNS, CDR2 SASEGT, per germline. The CDR3 sequence is CASSERDVDEQYF. CDR3 DNA sequence: TGTGCCAGCAGTGAGAGGGATGTTGACGAGCAGTACTTC.